The present T cell receptor (beta chain) was sequenced within a study of cytomegalovirus exposure and HLA in healthy donors. The PCR used 60 Vbeta and 13 Jbeta primers. Data came from immunoSEQ multiplex PCR; TCRdb stores just in-frame clones and leaves some out. The data hold 150,000 to 200,000 clones, with around nine tenths observed a single time. The germline CDR1 and CDR2 sequences are SGHRS and YFSETQ. CDR3 size: 14 residues. V was trimmed by 1 base and J by 4 bases, leaving 12 bases between them. The rearrangement joins TRBV5-1 to TRBJ2-7; D might be TRBD2 (6 bases). The specimen sequenced was PBMCs. The clonotype comes from a woman in her thirties in good health and CMV-seronegative. The CDR3 sequence: CASSLRAGRYEQYF. The CDR3 DNA follows: TGCGCCAGCAGCTTGAGGGCGGGAAGATACGAGCAGTACTTC.